This T cell receptor (beta chain) was identified during a study of T cells after yellow fever vaccination. Broader study findings: FACS-sorted repertoires could harbor abundant contaminating bulk-population clonotypes.

Trimming at V came to 6 bases and at J to 8 bases, leaving 11 bases not matched to a gene. Germline-derived CDR1 and CDR2 are SGHTA and FQGNSA. The CDR3 runs to 14 residues. A single record per CDR3 protein comes from TCRdb applying MiXCR to the 5' RACE reads. The sample gives 20,000 to 25,000 distinct CDR3 sequences, roughly 5.5% of which show up once; around 19% is in the top ten. This clonotype was seen many times. The origin of this receptor is a man aged 18 to 30 who received the YFV17D yellow fever vaccine. The rearrangement joins TRBV7-2 to TRBJ1-1; 8 bases match TRBD1. Sequencing used PBMCs, either bulk or a sorted T-cell subset (CD4+, CD8+, memory, or dextramer-sorted; not recorded which), obtained about 49 days after the first yellow fever vaccination. The CDR3 reads CASSRPGTGKEAFF. Written as DNA, the CDR3 is TGTGCCAGCAGTCGACCCGGGACAGGAAAAGAAGCTTTCTTT.